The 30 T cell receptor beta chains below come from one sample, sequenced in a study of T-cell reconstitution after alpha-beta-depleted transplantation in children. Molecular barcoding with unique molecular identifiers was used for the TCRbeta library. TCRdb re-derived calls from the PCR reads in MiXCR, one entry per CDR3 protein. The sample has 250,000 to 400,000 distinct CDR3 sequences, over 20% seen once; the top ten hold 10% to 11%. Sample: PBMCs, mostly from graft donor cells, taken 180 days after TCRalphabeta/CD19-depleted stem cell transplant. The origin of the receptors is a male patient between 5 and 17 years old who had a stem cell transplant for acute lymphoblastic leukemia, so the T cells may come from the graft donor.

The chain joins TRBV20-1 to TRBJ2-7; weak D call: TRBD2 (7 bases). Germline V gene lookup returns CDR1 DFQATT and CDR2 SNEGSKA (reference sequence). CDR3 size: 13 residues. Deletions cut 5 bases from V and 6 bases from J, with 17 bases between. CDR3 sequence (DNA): TGCAGTGCTCTTCCCATCGGGGGGCCCGAGCAGTACTTC. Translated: CSALPIGGPEQYF.

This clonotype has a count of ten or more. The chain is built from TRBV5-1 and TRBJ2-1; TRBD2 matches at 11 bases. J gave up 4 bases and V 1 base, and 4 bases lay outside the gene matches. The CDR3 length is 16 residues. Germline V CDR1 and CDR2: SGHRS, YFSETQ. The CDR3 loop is CASSLLVAGGYNEQFF. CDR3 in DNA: TGCGCCAGCAGCTTGTTGGTAGCGGGAGGGTACAATGAGCAGTTCTTC.

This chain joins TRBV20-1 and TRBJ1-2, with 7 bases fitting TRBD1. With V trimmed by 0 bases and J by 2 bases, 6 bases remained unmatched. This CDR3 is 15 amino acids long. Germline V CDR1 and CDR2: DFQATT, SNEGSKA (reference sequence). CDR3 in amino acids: CSARDRDSVNYGYTF. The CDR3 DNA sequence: TGCAGTGCTAGAGATCGGGACAGCGTGAACTATGGCTACACCTTC.

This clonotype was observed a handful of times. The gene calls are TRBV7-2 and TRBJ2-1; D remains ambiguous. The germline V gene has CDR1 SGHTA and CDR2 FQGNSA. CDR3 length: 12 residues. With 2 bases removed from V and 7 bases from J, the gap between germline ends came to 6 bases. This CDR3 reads CASSLYQNEQFF. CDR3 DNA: TGTGCCAGCAGCTTATACCAGAATGAGCAGTTCTTC.

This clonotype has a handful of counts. The chain's CDR3 is CAISTQGSSYEQYF. As DNA, the CDR3 is TGTGCCATCAGTACACAGGGGAGCTCCTACGAGCAGTACTTC. The V call is TRBV10-3, the J call TRBJ2-7; the match to TRBD1 covers 7 bases. The CDR3 is 14 residues long. V shed 5 bases, J shed 0 bases, and the junction held 4 bases outside the gene matches. Germline CDR1 ENHRY, CDR2 SYGVKD.

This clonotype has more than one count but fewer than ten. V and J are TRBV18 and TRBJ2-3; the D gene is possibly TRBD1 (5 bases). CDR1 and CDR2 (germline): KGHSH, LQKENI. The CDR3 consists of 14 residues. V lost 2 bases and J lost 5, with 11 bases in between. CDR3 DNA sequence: TGTGCCAGCTCACCAGTTCGGCAGGGAGATACGCAGTATTTT. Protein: CASSPVRQGDTQYF. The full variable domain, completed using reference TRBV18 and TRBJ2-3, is NAGVMQNPRHLVRRRGQEARLRCSPMKGHSHVYWYRQLPEEGLKFMVYLQKENIIDESGMPKERFSAEFPKEGPSILRIQQVVRGDSAAYFCASSPVRQGDTQYFGPGTRLTVL.

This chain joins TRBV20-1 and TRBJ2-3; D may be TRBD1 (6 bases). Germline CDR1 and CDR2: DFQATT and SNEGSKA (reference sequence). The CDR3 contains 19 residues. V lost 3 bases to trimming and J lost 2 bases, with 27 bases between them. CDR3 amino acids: CSASIGGPWEFMATDTQYF. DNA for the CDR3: TGCAGTGCTAGTATTGGGGGCCCATGGGAGTTCATGGCCACAGATACGCAGTATTTT.

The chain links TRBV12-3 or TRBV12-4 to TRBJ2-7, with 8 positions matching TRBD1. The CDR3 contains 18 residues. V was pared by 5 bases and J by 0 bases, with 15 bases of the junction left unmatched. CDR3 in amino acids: CASSARTGPLARSYEQYF. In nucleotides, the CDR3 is TGTGCCAGCAGTGCCCGGACAGGGCCACTTGCCCGCTCCTACGAGCAGTACTTC.

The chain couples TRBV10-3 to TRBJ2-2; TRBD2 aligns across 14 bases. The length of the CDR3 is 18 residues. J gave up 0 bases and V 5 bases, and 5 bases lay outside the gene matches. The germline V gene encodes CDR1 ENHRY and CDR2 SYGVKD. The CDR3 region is CAISRTSGRSSNTGELFF. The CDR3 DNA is TGTGCCATCAGTAGGACTAGCGGGAGGTCGTCGAACACCGGGGAGCTGTTTTTT.

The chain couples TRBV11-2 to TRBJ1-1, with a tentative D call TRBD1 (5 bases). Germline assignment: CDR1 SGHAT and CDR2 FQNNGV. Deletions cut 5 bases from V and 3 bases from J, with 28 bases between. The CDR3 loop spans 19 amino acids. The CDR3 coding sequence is TGTGCCAGCAGCCCCCGGGACGTTGTCATGTTCGGGGAGGACACTGAAGCTTTCTTT. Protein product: CASSPRDVVMFGEDTEAFF.

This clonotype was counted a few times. DNA of the CDR3: TGTGCCAGCAGCCCCTTAGCGGGGGTGGTCACAGATACGCAGTATTTT. Its translation: CASSPLAGVVTDTQYF. This chain connects TRBV7-3 to TRBJ2-3, with 9 bases that match TRBD2. The CDR3 has 16 amino acids. With 5 bases clipped from V and 2 bases from J, the junction kept 8 bases outside the gene matches. Germline V gene sequence: CDR1 SGHTA, CDR2 FQGTGA.

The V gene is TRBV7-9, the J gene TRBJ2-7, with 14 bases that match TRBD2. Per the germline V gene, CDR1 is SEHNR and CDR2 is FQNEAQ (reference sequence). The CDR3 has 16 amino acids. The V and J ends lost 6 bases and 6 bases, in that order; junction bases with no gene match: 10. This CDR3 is CASRASGLAGEGEQYF. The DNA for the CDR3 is TGTGCCAGCAGGGCATCGGGACTAGCGGGAGAAGGCGAGCAGTACTTC.

The CDR3 region has the DNA TGTGCCAGCAGCCTTGACGGGACTAGCGGGAGCCATGAGCAGTTCTTC. Translated, it gives CASSLDGTSGSHEQFF. The genes are TRBV7-9 and TRBJ2-1; 14 nucleotides match TRBD2. Germline values: CDR1 SEHNR, CDR2 FQNEAQ (reference sequence). CDR3 length: 16 residues. Trimming at V came to 5 bases and at J to 8 bases, leaving 8 bases not matched to a gene.

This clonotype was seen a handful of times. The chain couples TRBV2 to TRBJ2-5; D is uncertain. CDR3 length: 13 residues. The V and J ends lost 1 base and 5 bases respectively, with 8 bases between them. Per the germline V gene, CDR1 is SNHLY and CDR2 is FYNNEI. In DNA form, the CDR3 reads TGTGCCAGCAGTGAAGATAACGGGGAGACCCAGTACTTC. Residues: CASSEDNGETQYF.

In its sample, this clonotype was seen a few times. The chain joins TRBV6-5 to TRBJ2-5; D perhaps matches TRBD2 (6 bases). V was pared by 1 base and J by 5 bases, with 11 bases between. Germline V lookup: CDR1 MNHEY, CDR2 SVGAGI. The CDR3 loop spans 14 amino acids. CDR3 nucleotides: TGTGCCAGCAGTTACTACGGCGGGAAGGAGACCCAGTACTTC. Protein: CASSYYGGKETQYF.

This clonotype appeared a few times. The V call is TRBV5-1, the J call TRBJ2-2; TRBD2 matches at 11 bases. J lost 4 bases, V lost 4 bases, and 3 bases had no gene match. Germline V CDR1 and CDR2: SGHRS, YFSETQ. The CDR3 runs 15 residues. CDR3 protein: CASSTGLAGTGELFF. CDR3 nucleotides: TGCGCCAGCAGCACTGGACTAGCGGGCACCGGGGAGCTGTTTTTT.

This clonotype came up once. CDR3 nucleotides: TGTGCCAGCAGTGAGGAGGCGGGAGCCAAATACAATGAGCAGTTCTTC. Translation gives CASSEEAGAKYNEQFF. This sequence joins TRBV6-4 and TRBJ2-1; 7 bases are a match to TRBD2. There are 16 residues in the CDR3. Germline values: CDR1 MRHNA, CDR2 SNTAGT. V gave up 3 bases and J gave up 4 bases; unmatched junction bases: 9.

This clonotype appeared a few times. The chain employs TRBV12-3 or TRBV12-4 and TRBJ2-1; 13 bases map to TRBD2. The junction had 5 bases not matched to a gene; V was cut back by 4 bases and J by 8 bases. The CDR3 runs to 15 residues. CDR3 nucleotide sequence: TGTGCCAGCAGTTCCCGGACTAGCGGGAGTTATGAGCAGTTCTTC. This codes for CASSSRTSGSYEQFF.

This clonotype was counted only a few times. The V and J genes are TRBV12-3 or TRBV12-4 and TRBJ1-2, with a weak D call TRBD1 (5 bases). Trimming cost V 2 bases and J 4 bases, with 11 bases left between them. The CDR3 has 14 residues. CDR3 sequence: CASSLTGRAYGYTF. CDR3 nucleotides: TGTGCCAGCAGTTTAACGGGGCGCGCCTATGGCTACACCTTC.

CDR3 DNA sequence: TGCGCCAGCAGCCAAGGATCGCGGGAGTTGCGCACCGGGGAGCTGTTTTTT. It is translated as CASSQGSRELRTGELFF. The chain links TRBV4-1 to TRBJ2-2, with 7 bases that match TRBD2. The CDR3 is made up of 17 amino acids. Germline assignment: CDR1 MGHRA and CDR2 YSYEKL. The V segment lost 1 base and the J segment 4 bases; nucleotides outside the gene matches: 9.

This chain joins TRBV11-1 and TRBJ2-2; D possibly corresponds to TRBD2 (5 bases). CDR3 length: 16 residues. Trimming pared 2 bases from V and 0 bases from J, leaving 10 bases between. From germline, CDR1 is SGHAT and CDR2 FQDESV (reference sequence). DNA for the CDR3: TGTGCCAGCAGCTTACCAACTAGTGCGAACACCGGGGAGCTGTTTTTT. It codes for CASSLPTSANTGELFF.

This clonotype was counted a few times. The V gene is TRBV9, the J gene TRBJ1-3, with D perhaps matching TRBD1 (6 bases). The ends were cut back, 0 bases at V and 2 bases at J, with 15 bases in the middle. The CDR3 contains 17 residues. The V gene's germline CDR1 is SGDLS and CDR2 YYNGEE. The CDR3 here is CASSVAYVGATGNTIYF. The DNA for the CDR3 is TGTGCCAGCAGCGTAGCGTACGTGGGGGCAACTGGAAACACCATATATTTT.

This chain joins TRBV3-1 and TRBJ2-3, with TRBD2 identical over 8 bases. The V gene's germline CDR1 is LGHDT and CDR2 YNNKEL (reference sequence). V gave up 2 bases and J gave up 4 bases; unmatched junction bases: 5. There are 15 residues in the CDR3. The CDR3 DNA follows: TGTGCCAGCAGCCAACTAGCGGGTCCTCCAGATACGCAGTATTTT. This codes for CASSQLAGPPDTQYF.

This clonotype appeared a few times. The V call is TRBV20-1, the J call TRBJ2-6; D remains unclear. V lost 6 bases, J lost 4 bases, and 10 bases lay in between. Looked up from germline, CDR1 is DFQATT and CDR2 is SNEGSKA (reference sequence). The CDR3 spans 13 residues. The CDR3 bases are TGCAGTGCCCCTCGATCGGGGGCCAACGTCCTGACTTTC. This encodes CSAPRSGANVLTF.

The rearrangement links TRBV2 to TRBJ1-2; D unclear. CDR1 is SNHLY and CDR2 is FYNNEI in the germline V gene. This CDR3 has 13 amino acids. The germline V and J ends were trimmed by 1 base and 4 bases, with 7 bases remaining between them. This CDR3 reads CASSEGGSYGYTF. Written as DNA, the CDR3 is TGTGCCAGCAGTGAAGGGGGTAGCTATGGCTACACCTTC. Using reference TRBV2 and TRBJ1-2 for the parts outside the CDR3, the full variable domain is EPEVTQTPSHQVTQMGQEVILRCVPISNHLYFYWYRQILGQKVEFLVSFYNNEISEKSEIFDDQFSVERPDGSNFTLKIRSTKLEDSAMYFCASSEGGSYGYTFGSGTRLTVV.

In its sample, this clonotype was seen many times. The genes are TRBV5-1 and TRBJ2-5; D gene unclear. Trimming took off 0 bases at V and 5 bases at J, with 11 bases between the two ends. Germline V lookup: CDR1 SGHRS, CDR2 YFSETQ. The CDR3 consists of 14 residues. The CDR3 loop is CASSLGPATETQYF. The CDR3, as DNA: TGCGCCAGCAGCTTGGGACCAGCTACGGAGACCCAGTACTTC.

CDR3 sequence: CASSLGGGPSLSYNEQFF. Here the CDR3 DNA reads TGTGCCAGCAGCTTAGGGGGGGGACCCAGCCTCTCCTACAATGAGCAGTTCTTC. The V call is TRBV11-2, the J call TRBJ2-1; 7 bases match TRBD2. Trimming removed 1 base from V and 0 bases from J; junction bases left unmatched: 9. Germline V gene sequence: CDR1 SGHAT, CDR2 FQNNGV. The CDR3 has 18 residues.

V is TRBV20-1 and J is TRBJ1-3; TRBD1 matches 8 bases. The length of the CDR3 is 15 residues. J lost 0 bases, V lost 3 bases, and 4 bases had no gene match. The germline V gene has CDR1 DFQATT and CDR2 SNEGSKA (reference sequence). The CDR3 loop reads CSARQTGASGNTIYF. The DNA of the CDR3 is TGCAGTGCTAGGCAGACAGGGGCCTCTGGAAACACCATATATTTT.

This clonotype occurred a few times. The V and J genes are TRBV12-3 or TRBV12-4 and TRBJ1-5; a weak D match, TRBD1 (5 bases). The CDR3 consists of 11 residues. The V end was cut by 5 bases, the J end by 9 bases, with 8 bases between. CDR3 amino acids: CASSPGGPQHF. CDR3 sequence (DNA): TGTGCCAGCAGTCCCGGGGGGCCCCAGCATTTT.

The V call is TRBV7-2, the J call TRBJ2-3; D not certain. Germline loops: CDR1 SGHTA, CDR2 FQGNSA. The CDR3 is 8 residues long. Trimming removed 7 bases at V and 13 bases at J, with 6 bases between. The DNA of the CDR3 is TGTGCCAGCACCCCGAAGTATTTT. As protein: CASTPKYF.